This T cell receptor beta chain was identified in a study of control samples from healthy donors and cancer patients. Profiled with immunoSEQ multiplex PCR; TCRdb holds only in-frame clones, not every one. The table includes around 200,000 clones, over 80% detected once. Material: blood. The receptor comes from a man aged 18 to 30 in good health.

The CDR3 DNA reads as TGTGCCAGTAGTATCACCCCGGGGGCCCAGTATAGATCAGATACGCAGTATTTT. Its translation: CASSITPGAQYRSDTQYF. This chain joins TRBV19 and TRBJ2-3; either TRBD1 or TRBD2 may supply D (6 bases each). Germline values: CDR1 LNHDA, CDR2 SQIVND (reference sequence). The CDR3 totals 18 residues. The ends were cut back, 3 bases at V and 4 bases at J, with 23 bases in the middle.